The source of this TCR beta chain is a study of T cells in Graves' hyperthyroidism and ophthalmopathy. This clonotype was seen ten or more times. Antigen unknown. The study's findings and limits: Progression to ophthalmopathy was predicted a median of 6.5 months early.

Exclusion of a patient resulted from uncontrolled infection, other autoimmune disease, pregnancy or lactation. Diagnosis relied on clinical symptoms, serum thyroxine and TRAb, thyroid ultrasound and orbital computed tomography. Amplification targeted TCR beta CDR3 regions from RNA transcripts. In the first-round RT-PCR of the TCR CDR3, the HTBI primer set was used. MiXCR, run by TCRdb on the multiplex PCR reads, gives a single entry per CDR3 protein. The sample contains roughly 570,000 distinct CDR3 sequences, around 14% of which appear only once. This CDR3 comprises 19 residues. In germline, CDR1 is GTSNPN, CDR2 SVGIG (reference sequence). V lost 4 bases, J lost 0 bases, and 15 bases stayed unmatched.

The TCR was taken from a woman in her twenties or thirties with Graves' hyperthyroidism. Sequencing was performed on blood. The gene calls are TRBV30 and TRBJ2-5; 12 bases are a match to TRBD2. DNA for the CDR3: TGTGCCTGGAATAAACCGGGACTAGCGGGCGAAGAGTACCAAGAGACCCAGTACTTC. This gives the protein CAWNKPGLAGEEYQETQYF.